A selection of T cell receptor beta chains follows, all from one sample in a study of CD8 T cells in Susac syndrome. A single record per CDR3 protein comes from TCRdb applying MiXCR to the immunoSEQ multiplex PCR reads. This table holds 65,000 to 75,000 distinct CDR3 sequences, approximately 95% found once. The sequenced sample consisted of CD8+ T cells from PBMCs. The receptors shown here come from a human donor in good health. Both conserved end residues are part of each CDR3. The order of the fields is clone size, CDR3 length, J gene, V gene, D gene, CDR3 DNA, CDR3 protein. The D gene is left open where the match is weak. The size entry is marked missing in some rows and otherwise reads once, few, many or a size class.

once,16,TRBJ2-1,TRBV5-1,TRBD2,TGCGCCAGCATCCTGCGAACCGGGACTACTGACAATGAGCAGTTCTTC,CASILRTGTTDNEQFF
NA,16,TRBJ2-3,TRBV3-1,NA,TGTGCCAGCAGCCAACCGACTAGTCCTGGCACAGATACGCAGTATTTT,CASSQPTSPGTDTQYF
NA,15,TRBJ2-7,TRBV19,TRBD1,TGTGCCAGTAGTATAGCCCGGACAGGGATCTACGAGCAGTACTTC,CASSIARTGIYEQYF
NA,15,TRBJ2-7,TRBV11-2,NA,TGTGCCAGCAGCTTAGGCCAGGGCCCTGGCTACGAGCAGTACTTC,CASSLGQGPGYEQYF
NA,13,TRBJ1-2,TRBV6-6,NA,TGTGCCAGCAGTAAAGACATCACCTATGGCTACACCTTC,CASSKDITYGYTF
NA,15,TRBJ2-2,TRBV2,TRBD2,TGTGCCAGCAGTGAAGGGCCGCAGCGGGGCGGGGAGCTGTTTTTT,CASSEGPQRGGELFF
once,13,TRBJ1-1,TRBV30,NA,TGTGCCTGGAGTGCTCCCATGAGGACTGAAGCTTTCTTT,CAWSAPMRTEAFF
NA,13,TRBJ2-5,TRBV27,NA,TGTGCCAGCAGTTTGTGGGGGCAAGAGACCCAGTACTTC,CASSLWGQETQYF
NA,15,TRBJ1-5,TRBV4-1,NA,TGCGCCAGCAGCCTCCTTACGGCGTTTCGTGAAGCCCAGCATTTT,CASSLLTAFREAQHF
NA,15,TRBJ1-5,TRBV12-3/TRBV12-4,NA,TGTGCCAGCAGTTTGGCAGGGAGCGGCAATCAGCCCCAGCATTTT,CASSLAGSGNQPQHF
NA,14,TRBJ2-7,TRBV27,TRBD2,TGTGCCAGCAGTTTAATTCGGGGGGACTACGAGCAGTACTTC,CASSLIRGDYEQYF
NA,15,TRBJ1-2,TRBV27,NA,TGTGCCAGCAGTTTAGTGGGAGGGGGAGGAAATGGCTACACCTTC,CASSLVGGGGNGYTF
NA,15,TRBJ2-3,TRBV7-9,TRBD1,TGTGCCAGCAGCTTAATGACAGGGGGCGCAGATACGCAGTATTTT,CASSLMTGGADTQYF
NA,17,TRBJ2-7,TRBV5-7,NA,TGTGCCAGCAGCCCGGGGTGCGGGGAGCGGTCGGCCTACGAGCAGTACTTC,CASSPGCGERSAYEQYF
NA,13,TRBJ2-7,TRBV5-1,NA,TGCGCCAGCAGCCTGACGGATTTCTACGAGCAGTACTTC,CASSLTDFYEQYF
NA,15,TRBJ1-1,TRBV13,NA,TGTGCCAGCAGCTTAATCTTGAACAGGGACACTGAAGCTTTCTTT,CASSLILNRDTEAFF
few,16,TRBJ1-2,TRBV5-1,NA,TGCGCCAGCAGCTTGCTATCCCCGCCGGGGGACTATGGCTACACCTTC,CASSLLSPPGDYGYTF
NA,16,TRBJ2-5,TRBV9,TRBD2,TGTGCCAGCACCGCGAGCGGGGGCCTTTACCAAGAGACCCAGTACTTC,CASTASGGLYQETQYF
NA,12,TRBJ1-2,TRBV9,NA,TGTGCCAGCAGCGTCCAACCGGGTGGCTACACCTTC,CASSVQPGGYTF
NA,15,TRBJ2-4,TRBV12-3/TRBV12-4,NA,TGTGCCAGCCTGCCTGGGGGAGACAGACAAAACACTCAGTACTTC,CASLPGGDRQNTQYF
NA,14,TRBJ2-2,TRBV6-2/TRBV6-3,NA,TGTGCCAGCAGCTTGGACGGGAACACCGGGGAGCTGTTTTTT,CASSLDGNTGELFF
once,13,TRBJ2-5,TRBV7-2,TRBD2,TGTGCCAGCAGAGACAGCGGGGAAGAGACCCAGTACTTC,CASRDSGEETQYF
NA,15,TRBJ2-2,TRBV4-3,TRBD1,TGCGCCAGCAGCCAGGACAGGGGGGACGCCGGGGAGCTGTTTTTT,CASSQDRGDAGELFF
NA,15,TRBJ2-1,TRBV18,TRBD2,TGTGCCAGCTCACCAGGTAGCGGGGGTGTCAATGAGCAGTTCTTC,CASSPGSGGVNEQFF
NA,16,TRBJ1-3,TRBV20-1,NA,TGCAGTGCTAGAGACGAGACAGCCGGGACTGGAAACACCACATATTTT,CSARDETAGTGNTTYF
NA,15,TRBJ2-1,TRBV7-9,TRBD1,TGTGCCAGCAGCTTAGACAGGGGGCCCTACAATGAGCAGTTCTTC,CASSLDRGPYNEQFF
NA,12,TRBJ2-1,TRBV4-3,NA,TGCGCCAGCAGCCAAAGTCACAATGAGCAGTTCTTC,CASSQSHNEQFF
NA,17,TRBJ2-5,TRBV20-1,TRBD2,TGCAGTGCTAGAGATTTAGGATTGGGACTAGGAGGGGAGACCCAGTACTTC,CSARDLGLGLGGETQYF
NA,13,TRBJ1-1,TRBV2,NA,TGTGCCAGCAGTGAATACCCGAACACTGAAGCTTTCTTT,CASSEYPNTEAFF
once,19,TRBJ2-5,TRBV18,NA,TGTGCCAGCTCACCACCGGTTTGGACAGACCAAGTGCCAGAGGAGACCCAGTACTTC,CASSPPVWTDQVPEETQYF
NA,14,TRBJ1-2,TRBV29-1,NA,TGCAGCGTTGAGTATCCGGGGGGAACCTATGGCTACACCTTC,CSVEYPGGTYGYTF
NA,13,TRBJ1-1,TRBV13,TRBD1,TGTGCCAGCAGGGATGACAGGGGCACTGAAGCTTTCTTT,CASRDDRGTEAFF
NA,17,TRBJ2-1,TRBV3-1,NA,TGTGCCAGCAGCCAAGATACCAGGCACAGGGTCCACAATGAGCAGTTCTTC,CASSQDTRHRVHNEQFF
NA,16,TRBJ1-1,TRBV20-1,NA,TGCAGTGCTAGGGACTTCCGGGGCGGAGATGACACTGAAGCTTTCTTT,CSARDFRGGDDTEAFF
NA,15,TRBJ2-5,TRBV27,TRBD1,TGTGCCAGCAGTTTGACAGGGGGACCTCAAGAGACCCAGTACTTC,CASSLTGGPQETQYF
NA,11,TRBJ1-2,TRBV29-1,NA,TGCAGCGTTGACTGGGGGCTTGGCTACACCTTC,CSVDWGLGYTF
NA,12,TRBJ2-1,TRBV7-2,NA,TGTGCCAGCAGCGTGGTAGGGAATGAGCAGTTCTTC,CASSVVGNEQFF
NA,11,TRBJ2-1,TRBV7-8,NA,TGTGCCAGCAGCTTCCAGGGGGGAACACTCTTC,CASSFQGGTLF
NA,13,TRBJ2-1,TRBV7-7,NA,TGTGCTAGCAGCACGGGACCGATCAATGAGCAGTTCTTC,CASSTGPINEQFF
NA,16,TRBJ2-3,TRBV12-3/TRBV12-4,NA,TGTGCCAGCAGTTTTCGTTCGGAGTTGAGGACAGATACGCAGTATTTT,CASSFRSELRTDTQYF
NA,14,TRBJ1-4,TRBV20-1,NA,TGCAGTGCTCGGAGACAGTCGGATAATGAAAAACTGTTTTTT,CSARRQSDNEKLFF
NA,15,TRBJ1-6,TRBV12-3/TRBV12-4,TRBD1,TGTGCCAGCAGTCGGACAGGGGGCTATAATTCACCCCTCCACTTT,CASSRTGGYNSPLHF
NA,14,TRBJ2-1,TRBV6-5,NA,TGTGCCAGCAGTTACTCGAAGGTTTACAATGAGCAGTTCTTC,CASSYSKVYNEQFF
once,15,TRBJ1-2,TRBV7-9,NA,TGTGCCAGCAGCTCCCTCGGGGGGGCTGACTATGGCTACACCTTC,CASSSLGGADYGYTF
NA,13,TRBJ2-1,TRBV29-1,TRBD2,TGCAGCGTCAGCGGGGAGCCCTACAATGAGCAGTTCTTC,CSVSGEPYNEQFF
NA,13,TRBJ1-5,TRBV7-9,NA,TGTGCCAGCAGCTTCGGGGGTGGACAGCCCCAGCATTTT,CASSFGGGQPQHF